This T cell receptor beta chain came from a study of blood T cell repertoires in COVID-19. Assay used: immunoSEQ multiplex PCR; TCRdb lists only in-frame clones, some missing. The sample gives 130,000 to 150,000 clones, 88% of which show up once; over 2% is in the top ten. CDR3 length: 16 amino acids. Trimming took 1 base from V and 8 from J; bases not matched to a gene: 11. Germline CDR1 is SEHNR and CDR2 is FQNEAQ (reference sequence). This clone was picked up one time. The source material was peripheral blood. This clonotype was obtained from a human donor in a cohort sampled during active COVID-19. J is TRBJ1-2 and V is TRBV7-9; TRBD1 aligns across 9 bases. CDR3 bases: TGTGCCAGCAGCTTAGGGCCTCTGGGACAGGGTGGAGGCTACACCTTC. It codes for CASSLGPLGQGGGYTF.